These 15 T cell receptor beta chains came from one sample sequenced in a study of blood T cell repertoires in COVID-19. Libraries were prepared by immunoSEQ multiplex PCR; TCRdb keeps only in-frame clonotypes and omits some of them. Among over 250,000 clones listed, roughly 86% were seen once. Source material: PBMCs or T cells enriched from blood (not recorded which). The receptors originated from a woman in her sixties or seventies who had recovered from COVID-19.

The rearrangement joins TRBV12-5 to TRBJ1-2; D is undetermined. The CDR3 covers 16 residues. In germline, CDR1 is LGHNT, CDR2 FRNRAP. Trimming shortened V by 0 bases and J by 8 bases, and 19 bases separated the two germline ends. Written as DNA, the CDR3 is TGTGCTAGTGGTTTGGTACCTTGGCAGGAAAGTGCAGGCTACACCTTC. Protein: CASGLVPWQESAGYTF.

J is TRBJ1-5 and V is TRBV6-5; 7 bases are a match to TRBD1. In germline, CDR1 is MNHEY, CDR2 SVGAGI. The CDR3 spans 14 residues. V lost 7 bases, J lost 3 bases, and 6 bases stayed unmatched. The CDR3: CASNTGTVNQPQHF. The CDR3 DNA reads as TGTGCCAGCAATACCGGGACAGTCAATCAGCCCCAGCATTTT.

This clone was observed once. The rearrangement joins TRBV7-9 to TRBJ1-3; possible D gene TRBD1, 5 bases. The CDR3 spans 18 residues. CDR1 and CDR2 (germline): SEHNR, FQNEAQ (reference sequence). V was pared by 0 bases and J by 6 bases, with 21 bases between. CDR3 sequence: CASSLAIRRQGLTNTIYF. The CDR3 DNA sequence: TGTGCCAGCAGCTTAGCGATCAGGCGGCAGGGTTTAACAAACACCATATATTTT.

CDR3 nucleotides: TGTGCCAGCAGTCTACCTCCGGCCCTCGGGACTGAAGCTTTCTTT. Translation: CASSLPPALGTEAFF. The chain employs TRBV27 and TRBJ1-1; D gene uncertain. The CDR3 contains 15 residues. With 5 bases removed from V and 5 bases from J, the gap between germline ends came to 18 bases. Germline CDR1 MNHEY, CDR2 SMNVEV (reference sequence).

The chain uses TRBV3-1 (or the pseudogene TRBV3-2) and TRBJ2-1; unclear D gene. With 0 bases removed from V and 4 bases from J, the gap between germline ends came to 4 bases. From germline, CDR1 is LGHDT and CDR2 YNNKEL (reference sequence). This CDR3 comprises 13 residues. Here the CDR3 reads CASSQDNYNEQFF. DNA for the CDR3: TGTGCCAGCAGCCAAGATAATTACAATGAGCAGTTCTTC.

This clone was counted a single time. This sequence joins TRBV5-4 and TRBJ2-6; D call uncertain. The germline V and J ends were trimmed by 2 bases and 1 base, with 4 bases remaining between them. The CDR3 spans 14 residues. Germline CDR1 is SGHNT and CDR2 is YYREEE (reference sequence). In DNA form, the CDR3 reads TGTGCCAGCAGCTTCACATCTGGGGCCAACGTCCTGACTTTC. It specifies CASSFTSGANVLTF.

The chain has TRBV5-1 and TRBJ1-1; 8 nucleotides align to TRBD1. Trimming cost V 7 bases and J 1 base; bases outside gene matches: 6. Germline V gene data show CDR1 as SGHRS and CDR2 as YFSETQ. CDR3 length equals 14 residues. The CDR3 protein is CASPTGEQNTEAFF. The CDR3 DNA follows: TGCGCCAGCCCGACAGGGGAACAGAACACTGAAGCTTTCTTT.

This clone was seen a handful of times. The chain is built from TRBV7-2 and TRBJ2-2; D is perhaps TRBD2 (5 bases). Germline assignment: CDR1 SGHTA and CDR2 FQGNSA. The ends were cut back, 2 bases at V and 4 bases at J, with 14 bases in the middle. CDR3 size: 16 residues. As DNA, the CDR3 is TGTGCCAGCAGCTTAATTGTACTAGGAACCACCGGGGAGCTGTTTTTT. Protein product: CASSLIVLGTTGELFF. The variable domain in full, completed from reference TRBV7-2 and TRBJ2-2, reads GAGVSQSPSNKVTEKGKDVELRCDPISGHTALYWYRQSLGQGLEFLIYFQGNSAPDKSGLPSDRFSAERTGGSVSTLTIQRTQQEDSAVYLCASSLIVLGTTGELFFGEGSRLTVL.

V is TRBV7-3 and J is TRBJ2-1; 12 bases line up with TRBD1. There are 16 residues in the CDR3. CDR1 and CDR2 (germline): SGHTA, FQGTGA. The junction had 9 bases not matched to a gene; V was cut back by 4 bases and J by 8 bases. CDR3 sequence: CASSWTGTGGSYEQFF. The CDR3 coding sequence is TGTGCCAGCAGCTGGACCGGGACAGGGGGCTCTTATGAGCAGTTCTTC.

The sample holds a few counts of this clone. This chain connects TRBV6-5 to TRBJ2-1, with D unclear. CDR3 length: 12 residues. The V end lost 4 bases, the J end lost 7 bases, and 8 bases lay between the germline ends. CDR1 is MNHEY and CDR2 is SVGAGI in the germline V gene. The CDR3, as DNA: TGTGCCAGCAGTTCACTCAAAAATGAGCAGTTCTTC. Translation gives CASSSLKNEQFF.

This chain uses TRBV6-5 with TRBJ2-7, with TRBD1 as a possible D gene (6 bases). Trimming took 5 bases from V and 3 from J, leaving 11 bases between them. The CDR3 spans 13 residues. Germline V gene sequence: CDR1 MNHEY, CDR2 SVGAGI. The CDR3 loop reads CASSHGQFYEQYF. The CDR3 nucleotides read TGTGCCAGCAGTCACGGACAGTTCTACGAGCAGTACTTC.

The V call is TRBV11-2, the J call TRBJ2-1; D not resolved. The CDR3 covers 17 residues. From germline, CDR1 is SGHAT and CDR2 FQNNGV. V gave up 1 base and J gave up 0 bases, with 13 bases separating them. The CDR3, as DNA: TGTGCCAGCAGCTTAGTCTTTGCGGCAAACTCCTACAATGAGCAGTTCTTC. It specifies CASSLVFAANSYNEQFF.

This clone is a singleton in its sample. The rearrangement joins TRBV19 to TRBJ2-5, with 9 positions matching TRBD2. This CDR3 comprises 15 residues. Looked up from germline, CDR1 is LNHDA and CDR2 is SQIVND (reference sequence). V shed 3 bases and J 4 bases; nucleotides not matched to a gene: 6. Here the CDR3 reads CASSIYGTSSETQYF. The CDR3 DNA sequence: TGTGCCAGTAGTATTTATGGGACTAGCTCAGAGACCCAGTACTTC. Combining the CDR3 with reference TRBV19 and TRBJ2-5 gives the whole variable domain DGGITQSPKYLFRKEGQNVTLSCEQNLNHDAMYWYRQDPGQGLRLIYYSQIVNDFQKGDIAEGYSVSREKKESFPLTVTSAQKNPTAFYLCASSIYGTSSETQYFGPGTRLLVL.

This sequence joins TRBV24-1 and TRBJ1-5; 8 nucleotides line up with TRBD1. Per germline, CDR1 KGHDR and CDR2 SFDVKD. The CDR3 runs to 14 residues. V was clipped by 6 bases and J by 3 bases; unmatched bases: 3. The CDR3 spells CATSRTGLNQPQHF. The DNA for the CDR3 is TGTGCCACCAGTAGGACAGGGCTCAATCAGCCCCAGCATTTT.

Here the CDR3 reads CASSIEPAVWTPSYNEQFF. The DNA of the CDR3 is TGTGCCAGTAGTATAGAGCCCGCGGTTTGGACTCCATCGTACAATGAGCAGTTCTTC. The chain uses TRBV19 and TRBJ2-1, with D perhaps matching TRBD2 (5 bases). Germline V CDR1 and CDR2: LNHDA, SQIVND (reference sequence). The CDR3 is made up of 19 amino acids. V was shortened by 0 bases and J by 4 bases, with 22 bases between the two germline ends.